This T cell receptor (beta chain) was recorded in a study of blood T cell repertoires in COVID-19. Study as a whole: Acute and convalescent COVID-19 specimens originated in the United States, Italy and Spain. PBMCs, B-cell-depleted T cells, or T cells provided the cDNA or gDNA that made up the material.

This CDR3 spans 16 amino acids. Germline CDR1 MDHEN, CDR2 SYDVKM. The V gene end was trimmed by 4 bases and the J gene end by 2 bases; junction bases not matched to a gene: 7. As handled by the study authors: Scientists estimated how many nucleated cells there were by amplifying reference gene primers. Assay: immunoSEQ multiplex PCR; the TCRdb copy retains only in-frame clones and omits some. That table gives V, J and clone size, and the DNA gave D and trimming. This table holds just over 90,000 clones, 70% to 80% found once. This clonotype originated in a human donor in a cohort sampled during active COVID-19. This rearrangement joins TRBV28 to TRBJ2-7, with 11 bases lining up with TRBD2. The material sequenced was peripheral blood. CDR3 protein: CASSSYLAGGAYEQYF. Written as DNA, the CDR3 is TGTGCCAGCAGTTCCTACCTAGCGGGAGGTGCCTACGAGCAGTACTTC.